The text below deals with one TCR beta chain. No antigen is known for it. Germline and genes: mouse. The read gets to within 1 residue of the CDR3 end, and the germline J gene fills in the rest. The data were obtained in a study of tissue T cells after allogeneic stem cell transplantation. Study findings and constraints: Some tissue clones might be persisting host cells; their alloreactivity or antigen specificity was not determined.

Survey-depth TCRbeta CDR3 sequencing reported V/J genes and productive frequencies. The protocol was immunoSEQ multiplex PCR, while the TCRdb copy is restricted to in-frame clones and leaves out a portion. This table holds around 5,900 clones, around 50% found once. Described time point: mouse harvest day 7 after allogeneic transplant. Each mouse received 10^7 T-cell-depleted marrow cells plus 10^6 splenic CD5+ T cells by tail vein. Tissues came from B6→BALB/c major-mismatch GVHD mice at day 7 or 14. This CDR3 spans 16 amino acids. Germline assignment: CDR1 LGHNA and CDR2 YSYQKL. Trimming took 0 bases from V and 0 from J; bases not matched to a gene: 3.

The chain is built from TRBV2 and TRBJ2-3; 7 nucleotides agree with TRBD2. The source material was gut tissue. The receptor comes from a female BALB/c mouse given C57BL/6 T cells with graft-versus-host disease after an allogeneic hematopoietic cell transplant. CDR3 residues: CASSQDLGVSAETLYF. CDR3 bases read: TGTGCCAGCAGCCAAGACCTGGGGGTTAGTGCAGAAACGCTGTAT.